Each of the 22 T cell receptor beta chains below was sequenced from the same sample in a study of blood T cell repertoires in COVID-19. Data came from immunoSEQ multiplex PCR; TCRdb stores just in-frame clones and leaves some out. Here the sample spans 140,000 to 150,000 clones, more than 80% being singletons. Sample: peripheral blood. The receptors were sampled from a human donor with acute or convalescent COVID-19. The donor label of this sample is uncertain.

V usage is TRBV29-1 and J usage is TRBJ1-1, with TRBD1 matching 8 bases. Germline CDR1 reads SQVTM; CDR2 reads ANQGSEA. The CDR3 runs 12 residues. Trimming cost V 5 bases and J 3 bases; bases outside gene matches: 2. The CDR3 reads CSVTGGDTEAFF. For the CDR3, the DNA is TGCAGCGTTACAGGGGGGGACACTGAAGCTTTCTTT.

The chain couples TRBV7-9 to TRBJ2-2; TRBD2 matches at 8 bases. This CDR3 spans 14 amino acids. With 8 bases clipped from V and 7 bases from J, the junction kept 9 bases outside the gene matches. The germline gives CDR1 SEHNR, CDR2 FQNEAQ (reference sequence). The CDR3 bases are TGTGCCAGCGGACGAGCGGGGGTACTCGGGGAGCTGTTTTTT. Its protein is CASGRAGVLGELFF.

The chain joins TRBV10-3 to TRBJ1-1; 7 nucleotides agree with TRBD1. J lost 3 bases, V lost 9 bases, and 7 bases had no gene match. Per germline, CDR1 ENHRY and CDR2 SYGVKD. The length of the CDR3 is 13 residues. CDR3 in amino acids: CAIHRGRDTEAFF. In DNA form, the CDR3 reads TGTGCCATACACAGGGGCAGGGACACTGAAGCTTTCTTT.

This rearrangement joins TRBV30 to TRBJ2-3; possibly TRBD2 for D (5 bases). Trimming stripped 0 bases from V and 0 bases from J, with 13 bases between. The CDR3 covers 16 residues. Germline CDR1 is GTSNPN and CDR2 is SVGIG (reference sequence). The DNA of the CDR3 is TGTGCCTGGAGTGTAAAGCGGACCTCTAGCACAGATACGCAGTATTTT. Translated, it gives CAWSVKRTSSTDTQYF.

The rearrangement joins TRBV7-6 to TRBJ2-2; TRBD1 matches 12 bases. Germline CDR1 and CDR2: SGHVS and FNYEAQ. This CDR3 contains 17 residues. J lost 4 bases, V lost 1 base, and 4 bases had no gene match. The CDR3 DNA reads as TGTGCCAGCAGCTTAGTAGGGACAGGGGGCGGCACCGGGGAGCTGTTTTTT. It specifies CASSLVGTGGGTGELFF.

This clone occurred a few times. V is TRBV27 and J is TRBJ1-2; 9 positions agree with TRBD1. The V gene end was trimmed by 6 bases and the J gene end by 8 bases; junction bases not matched to a gene: 10. There are 14 residues in the CDR3. CDR1 and CDR2 (germline): MNHEY, SMNVEV (reference sequence). CDR3 bases: TGTGCCAGCAGGATGCCGGGACAGGGACGCGGCTACACCTTC. Translation gives CASRMPGQGRGYTF.

This chain joins TRBV15 and TRBJ2-3; D possibly corresponds to TRBD1 (6 bases). The CDR3 totals 16 residues. V gave up 2 bases and J gave up 1 base, with 13 bases separating them. Germline lookup yields CDR1 LNHNV and CDR2 YYDKDF (reference sequence). This chain's CDR3 is CATSRSRGAGTDTQYF. Here the CDR3 DNA reads TGTGCCACCAGCAGAAGCAGGGGAGCGGGCACAGATACGCAGTATTTT.

This clone was recorded at least ten times. The chain has TRBV2 and TRBJ1-4; D unclear. This CDR3 contains 14 residues. Trimming pared 11 bases from V and 3 bases from J, leaving 16 bases between. Germline CDR1 and CDR2: SNHLY and FYNNEI. The CDR3 coding sequence is TGTGCCGGTCAGAAGGAGGGCCCTAATGAAAAACTGTTTTTT. Its translation: CAGQKEGPNEKLFF. Full variable domain (missing parts from reference TRBV2 and TRBJ1-4): EPEVTQTPSHQVTQMGQEVILRCVPISNHLYFYWYRQILGQKVEFLVSFYNNEISEKSEIFDDQFSVERPDGSNFTLKIRSTKLEDSAMYFCAGQKEGPNEKLFFGSGTQLSVL.

The V gene is TRBV19, the J gene TRBJ1-1; D gene uncertain. V dropped 0 bases and J dropped 0 bases, with 5 bases sitting between them. Germline CDR1 LNHDA, CDR2 SQIVND (reference sequence). This CDR3 is built from 14 residues. CDR3 sequence (DNA): TGTGCCAGTAGTATAGATCGAGTGAACACTGAAGCTTTCTTT. Protein product: CASSIDRVNTEAFF.

The V call is TRBV9, the J call TRBJ2-3; 8 bases agree with TRBD1. The CDR3 contains 15 residues. The germline V gene encodes CDR1 SGDLS and CDR2 YYNGEE. J was trimmed by 3 bases and V by 2 bases; bases with no gene match: 5. This CDR3 is CASSVRQGRTDTQYF. In DNA form, the CDR3 reads TGTGCCAGCAGCGTTAGACAGGGGAGGACAGATACGCAGTATTTT.

The V gene is TRBV27, the J gene TRBJ1-2, with 12 bases that match TRBD1. CDR1 and CDR2 (germline): MNHEY, SMNVEV (reference sequence). This CDR3 comprises 16 residues. V shed 5 bases, J shed 7 bases, and the junction held 11 bases outside the gene matches. Here the CDR3 DNA reads TGTGCCAGCAGTCCGGGGACAGGGGGCGCCCGATCTGGCTACACCTTC. Translated, it gives CASSPGTGGARSGYTF.

The chain employs TRBV4-2 and TRBJ1-1, with D perhaps matching TRBD1 (5 bases). Germline lookup yields CDR1 LGHNA and CDR2 YNFKEQ. V lost 3 bases, J lost 4 bases, and 12 bases lay in between. The length of the CDR3 is 14 residues. The CDR3 DNA reads as TGTGCCAGCAGCCATCCCGGGCAGGGCACTGAAGCTTTCTTT. This sequence encodes CASSHPGQGTEAFF.

This clone has only a few counts. The chain links TRBV6-2 or TRBV6-3 to TRBJ1-5; D is possibly TRBD1 (5 bases). In germline, CDR1 is MNHEY, CDR2 SVGEGT. Trimming took off 5 bases at V and 6 bases at J, with 17 bases between the two ends. The CDR3 contains 15 residues. The DNA for the CDR3 is TGTGCCAGCAGTGGGCCTGGGGGGACCGGTCAGCCCCAGCATTTT. This codes for CASSGPGGTGQPQHF.

In its sample, this clone was seen a few times. Here the CDR3 reads CASSYYRAGTEAFF. The CDR3 DNA reads TGTGCCAGCAGTTACTACAGGGCAGGGACTGAAGCTTTCTTT. V gene TRBV6-5 combines with J gene TRBJ1-1; D is possibly TRBD1 (6 bases). CDR3 length: 14 amino acids. V lost 1 base and J lost 5, with 11 bases in between. Germline CDR1 MNHEY, CDR2 SVGAGI.

The chain combines TRBV6-5 with TRBJ2-4; D unclear. This CDR3 is built from 14 residues. Between the trimmed V and J ends, which lost 5 bases and 1 base, there was a span of 9 bases. Germline CDR1 is MNHEY and CDR2 is SVGAGI. This chain's CDR3 is CASSTALAKNIQYF. The CDR3 DNA follows: TGTGCCAGCAGTACCGCGCTTGCCAAAAACATTCAGTACTTC.

J is TRBJ2-1 and V is TRBV11-2, with TRBD2 matching over 13 bases. With 0 bases clipped from V and 3 bases from J, the junction kept 11 bases outside the gene matches. The germline V gene encodes CDR1 SGHAT and CDR2 FQNNGV. The CDR3 totals 20 residues. The CDR3 protein is CASSLDKGLAGKASYNEQFF. The CDR3 nucleotides are TGTGCCAGCAGCTTAGATAAGGGACTAGCGGGGAAGGCAAGCTACAATGAGCAGTTCTTC.

The chain employs TRBV7-6 and TRBJ2-5; no clear D. Per germline, CDR1 SGHVS and CDR2 FNYEAQ. The germline V and J ends were trimmed by 5 bases and 5 bases, with 6 bases remaining between them. The CDR3 has 11 residues. The CDR3 is CASSHSETQYF. CDR3 sequence (DNA): TGTGCCAGCAGCCACTCGGAGACCCAGTACTTC.

The J gene is TRBJ2-3, the V gene TRBV6-2 or TRBV6-3; 8 bases are a match to TRBD2. Germline CDR1 is MNHEY and CDR2 is SVGEGT. The CDR3 consists of 16 residues. Trimming cost V 2 bases and J 5 bases; bases outside gene matches: 9. The CDR3 DNA is TGTGCCAGCAGTTACCACCCGGGGGGGATAAGAGATACGCAGTATTTT. Protein product: CASSYHPGGIRDTQYF.

The chain joins TRBV9 to TRBJ2-7; 9 bases are shared with TRBD2. V lost 2 bases to trimming and J lost 5 bases; unmatched junction nucleotides: 14. This CDR3 is 17 amino acids long. The germline V gene has CDR1 SGDLS and CDR2 YYNGEE. CDR3 DNA sequence: TGTGCCAGCAGCGTGCCCACGATAGCGGGGGCCACCAACGAGCAGTACTTC. Protein product: CASSVPTIAGATNEQYF. Based on the CDR3 plus reference TRBV9 and TRBJ2-7, the full variable domain is DSGVTQTPKHLITATGQRVTLRCSPRSGDLSVYWYQQSLDQGLQFLIQYYNGEERAKGNILERFSAQQFPDLHSELNLSSLELGDSALYFCASSVPTIAGATNEQYFGPGTRLTVT.

The rearrangement joins TRBV7-3 to TRBJ2-1; 7 bases align to TRBD1. The CDR3 loop spans 15 amino acids. Germline CDR1 SGHTA, CDR2 FQGTGA. The J segment lost 5 bases and the V segment lost 4 bases, leaving 8 bases of the junction unmatched. The CDR3 nucleotides are TGTGCCAGCAGCTCCCAGACAGGGACCGACAATGAGCAGTTCTTC. This gives the protein CASSSQTGTDNEQFF.

J is TRBJ1-2 and V is TRBV30; unclear D gene. The CDR3 is 13 residues long. Germline V lookup: CDR1 GTSNPN, CDR2 SVGIG (reference sequence). The germline V and J ends were trimmed by 0 bases and 4 bases, with 9 bases remaining between them. The CDR3 DNA sequence: TGTGCCTGGAGTGTAGGACTTGGCTATGGCTACACCTTC. This translates into CAWSVGLGYGYTF.

The chain uses TRBV19 and TRBJ2-5, with a weak D call TRBD1 (7 bases). This CDR3 has 14 residues. In germline, CDR1 is LNHDA, CDR2 SQIVND (reference sequence). With 7 bases removed from V and 7 bases from J, the gap between germline ends came to 19 bases. CDR3 nucleotide sequence: TGTGCCAGTAAGTCAGGACAGGCCGGGGGGACCCAGTACTTC. Translation: CASKSGQAGGTQYF.